These 20 T cell receptor beta chains share one sample of origin, sequenced in a study of cytomegalovirus exposure and HLA in healthy donors. Method: immunoSEQ multiplex PCR; TCRdb's copy keeps in-frame clones and lacks some. Of about 74,000 clones in the sample, 90% to 95% were seen once. Input material: PBMCs. These receptors all stem from a man younger than 35 in good health and CMV-seropositive.

The chain uses TRBV30 and TRBJ2-7; D is perhaps TRBD1 (7 bases). This CDR3 has 16 residues. Trimming left V 0 bases short and J 7 bases short, with 22 bases between. CDR1 and CDR2 from the germline V gene are GTSNPN and SVGIG (reference sequence). CDR3 DNA: TGTGCCTGGAGTGTACACCAGGGGGGACCTTTGTGGGAGCAGTACTTC. It codes for CAWSVHQGGPLWEQYF.

The rearrangement links TRBV6-6 to TRBJ1-1; 7 bases are shared with TRBD1. From germline, CDR1 is MNHNY and CDR2 SVGAGI (reference sequence). The CDR3 spans 13 residues. The V gene end was trimmed by 8 bases and the J gene end by 1 base; junction bases not matched to a gene: 4. The CDR3 loop reads CASSRQGNTEAFF. The CDR3 bases are TGTGCCAGCTCGAGACAGGGGAACACTGAAGCTTTCTTT.

This chain connects TRBV11-3 to TRBJ2-7, with D maybe TRBD2 (6 bases). Trimming left V 1 base short and J 4 bases short, with 11 bases between. Per germline, CDR1 SGHNT and CDR2 YENEEA. CDR3 length: 14 residues. The CDR3 loop reads CASSLGGDVYEQYF. CDR3 DNA: TGTGCCAGCAGCTTAGGGGGGGATGTATACGAGCAGTACTTC. Using reference TRBV11-3 and TRBJ2-7 for the parts outside the CDR3, the full variable domain is EAGVVQSPRYKIIEKKQPVAFWCNPISGHNTLYWYLQNLGQGPELLIRYENEEAVDDSQLPKDRFSAERLKGVDSTLKIQPAELGDSAVYLCASSLGGDVYEQYFGPGTRLTVT.

This chain uses TRBV30 with TRBJ2-7; 9 bases are a match to TRBD1. The CDR3 is made up of 15 amino acids. The germline V gene encodes CDR1 GTSNPN and CDR2 SVGIG (reference sequence). V was clipped by 3 bases and J by 4 bases; unmatched bases: 10. The CDR3 DNA reads as TGTGCCTGGAGGCTACCGGGACAGGGAGGGTACGAGCAGTACTTC. Translation gives CAWRLPGQGGYEQYF.

V is TRBV19 and J is TRBJ2-5; TRBD1 might be the D (5 bases). Trimming took 6 bases from V and 5 from J, leaving 7 bases between them. The germline V gene encodes CDR1 LNHDA and CDR2 SQIVND (reference sequence). This CDR3 has 11 amino acids. CDR3 sequence: CASRSGETQYF. The CDR3 DNA reads as TGTGCCAGTAGGTCAGGGGAGACCCAGTACTTC.

The V call is TRBV5-4, the J call TRBJ2-3, with D possibly matching TRBD2 (5 bases). V dropped 4 bases and J dropped 2 bases, with 17 bases sitting between them. Germline CDR1 and CDR2: SGHNT and YYREEE (reference sequence). The CDR3 has 16 residues. CDR3 amino acids: CASSRDRTDPTDTQYF. CDR3 DNA sequence: TGTGCCAGCAGCCGGGATCGGACCGATCCCACAGATACGCAGTATTTT.

The rearrangement uses TRBV30 and TRBJ2-7; a possible D gene is TRBD2 (6 bases). CDR3 size: 13 residues. CDR1 is GTSNPN, CDR2 SVGIG, per germline (reference sequence). V lost 1 base and J 5 bases, leaving 12 bases between the germline ends. CDR3 in amino acids: CAWSGRASNEQYF. Written as DNA, the CDR3 is TGTGCCTGGAGTGGGAGGGCCAGCAACGAGCAGTACTTC.

V usage is TRBV5-5 and J usage is TRBJ2-5; 8 bases match TRBD2. V shed 4 bases and J 12 bases; nucleotides not matched to a gene: 8. CDR1 is SGHKS and CDR2 is YYEKEE in the germline V gene (reference sequence). The length of the CDR3 is 12 residues. CDR3 sequence (DNA): TGTGCCAGCAGCCCCACCGGGACTAGGAAGTACTTC. It is translated as CASSPTGTRKYF.

This chain joins TRBV29-1 and TRBJ1-1; no clear D gene. The CDR3 has 13 residues. The ends were cut back, 3 bases at V and 0 bases at J, with 8 bases in the middle. Looked up from germline, CDR1 is SQVTM and CDR2 is ANQGSEA. The CDR3 DNA follows: TGCAGCGTTGAGGGCAGGTTGAACACTGAAGCTTTCTTT. It codes for CSVEGRLNTEAFF.

The CDR3 coding sequence is TGTGCCAGCAGCTTAGATAGCGGGAGTTACGAGCAGTACTTC. This encodes CASSLDSGSYEQYF. V gene TRBV11-2 combines with J gene TRBJ2-7; 9 bases fit TRBD2. Germline CDR1 and CDR2: SGHAT and FQNNGV. With 0 bases clipped from V and 4 bases from J, the junction kept 1 base outside the gene matches. CDR3 length: 14 amino acids.

This clone was seen a single time. The chain uses TRBV5-6 and TRBJ1-2; perhaps TRBD1 as D (5 bases). The CDR3 has 15 residues. V was cut by 4 bases and J by 5 bases, with 18 bases left in between. Germline loops: CDR1 SGHDT, CDR2 YYEEEE. The CDR3 here is CASSPEGWGFYGYTF. The CDR3 DNA reads as TGTGCCAGCAGCCCCGAAGGTTGGGGCTTTTATGGCTACACCTTC.

The chain is built from TRBV5-4 and TRBJ2-7; possible D gene TRBD1, 5 bases. Germline V gene sequence: CDR1 SGHNT, CDR2 YYREEE (reference sequence). The CDR3 contains 15 residues. Trimming left V 4 bases short and J 2 bases short, with 16 bases between. The CDR3 spells CASSPLPRVPYEQYF. The CDR3 nucleotides are TGTGCCAGCAGCCCCCTACCCAGGGTACCCTACGAGCAGTACTTC.

J is TRBJ2-3 and V is TRBV18, with D possibly TRBD2 on 6 matching bases. Germline CDR1 KGHSH, CDR2 LQKENI. The CDR3 extends over 18 amino acids. The V gene lost 1 base and the J gene lost 0 bases, with 17 bases spanning the gap. As DNA, the CDR3 is TGTGCCAGCTCACCACTGTATCGAACTAGCATTAGCACAGATACGCAGTATTTT. This translates into CASSPLYRTSISTDTQYF.

The chain uses TRBV5-1 and TRBJ2-2, with D maybe TRBD2 (6 bases). Germline V gene sequence: CDR1 SGHRS, CDR2 YFSETQ. The V end was cut by 3 bases, the J end by 8 bases, with 14 bases between. This CDR3 has 14 residues. For the CDR3, the DNA is TGCGCCAGCAGCTACGTAGCGGATACGGGGGAGCTGTTTTTT. It is translated as CASSYVADTGELFF.

This chain joins TRBV18 and TRBJ2-7, with TRBD1 matching 9 bases. The ends lost 2 bases at V and 3 bases at J; junction bases unmatched: 5. This CDR3 comprises 15 residues. In germline, CDR1 is KGHSH, CDR2 LQKENI. CDR3 sequence (DNA): TGTGCCAGCTCACCAAGGGGACAGGGACTCTACGAGCAGTACTTC. It yields the protein CASSPRGQGLYEQYF.

The rearrangement uses TRBV6-6 and TRBJ2-6; tentatively, D is TRBD2 (5 bases). The CDR3 length is 16 residues. Trimming cost V 8 bases and J 1 base, with 15 bases left between them. The germline V gene has CDR1 MNHNY and CDR2 SVGAGI (reference sequence). This CDR3 reads CASSDGEFSGANVLTF. The CDR3 DNA sequence: TGTGCCAGCTCCGACGGGGAGTTTTCTGGGGCCAACGTCCTGACTTTC.

This clone showed up just once. The chain recombines TRBV4-1 with TRBJ2-7; D possibly corresponds to TRBD2 (7 bases). Trimming took 1 base from V and 6 from J, leaving 13 bases between them. This CDR3 has 14 residues. In germline, CDR1 is MGHRA, CDR2 YSYEKL. The CDR3 sequence is CASSQVGGAFEQYF. The CDR3 region has the DNA TGCGCCAGCAGCCAAGTAGGGGGGGCCTTCGAGCAGTACTTC.

V gene TRBV4-2 combines with J gene TRBJ1-1, with 10 bases aligning to TRBD1. The germline V gene has CDR1 LGHNA and CDR2 YNFKEQ. The CDR3 is 15 amino acids. Trimming at V came to 4 bases and at J to 4 bases, leaving 6 bases not matched to a gene. The DNA for the CDR3 is TGTGCCAGCAGCCTAGGACAGGGGGAGAGCACTGAAGCTTTCTTT. Translation: CASSLGQGESTEAFF.

Only one count was recorded for this clone. V and J are TRBV7-2 and TRBJ2-1; the match to TRBD1 covers 8 bases. Germline V gene data show CDR1 as SGHTA and CDR2 as FQGNSA. With 5 bases clipped from V and 8 bases from J, the junction kept 11 bases outside the gene matches. The CDR3 is 15 residues long. The CDR3 nucleotides are TGTGCCAGCAGCGAGATCGGACAGGGTAAAGATGAGCAGTTCTTC. This gives the protein CASSEIGQGKDEQFF. Combining the CDR3 with reference TRBV7-2 and TRBJ2-1 gives the whole variable domain GAGVSQSPSNKVTEKGKDVELRCDPISGHTALYWYRQSLGQGLEFLIYFQGNSAPDKSGLPSDRFSAERTGGSVSTLTIQRTQQEDSAVYLCASSEIGQGKDEQFFGPGTRLTVL.

This clone was seen a single time. The genes are TRBV2 and TRBJ2-7; the match to TRBD2 covers 12 bases. Germline V CDR1 and CDR2: SNHLY, FYNNEI. With 4 bases clipped from V and 6 bases from J, the junction kept 7 bases outside the gene matches. The CDR3 loop spans 15 amino acids. The CDR3, as DNA: TGTGCCAGCAGTGCGACTAGCGGGAGAATAAGCGAGCAGTACTTC. The encoded protein is CASSATSGRISEQYF.